This is a list of T cell receptor beta chains from one sample in a study of blood T cell repertoires in COVID-19. Sequencing used immunoSEQ multiplex PCR; TCRdb keeps in-frame clones, though not all of them. Among 200,000 to 300,000 clones, approximately 84% were seen once, and the ten largest hold less than 10%. Input material: peripheral blood. The receptors were sampled from a human donor in a cohort sampled during active COVID-19. Both conserved end residues are part of each CDR3. Clone size appears in some rows only: once, few, many, or a class for an expanded clone.

size,J,V,CDR3
.,TRBJ2-7,TRBV18,CASSPNRDRVSGEQYF
once,TRBJ2-3,TRBV12-3/TRBV12-4,CASRETDTQYF
.,TRBJ1-5,TRBV7-2,CASTLAGTGVSQPQHF
.,TRBJ1-5,TRBV6-2/TRBV6-3,CASSYLATNQPQHF
.,TRBJ2-5,TRBV7-2,CASARGALVETQYF
.,TRBJ1-1,TRBV24-1,CATSDAGENTEAFF
once,TRBJ1-3,TRBV5-4,CASSLDGGFSGNTIYF
.,TRBJ1-6,TRBV19,CASSIENRASSPLHF
.,TRBJ2-1,TRBV2,CASSEQGANEQFF
few,TRBJ1-1,TRBV6-5,CASSFGTGTENTEAFF
.,TRBJ2-2,TRBV7-7,CASSLDRSGELFF
.,TRBJ2-3,TRBV28,CASSFEFQPGGTDTQYF
few,TRBJ2-3,TRBV4-2,CASSQRLLYTQYF
.,TRBJ2-7,TRBV24-1,CATSEAGQAGSYEQYF
few,TRBJ1-2,TRBV19,CASSTRDRGPYGYTF
.,TRBJ1-6,TRBV28,CASISWSNSNNSPLHF
.,TRBJ1-2,TRBV9,CASSETRTETGYGYTF
.,TRBJ1-6,TRBV6-2/TRBV6-3,CASSYPPGVNSPLHF
.,TRBJ2-1,TRBV4-2,CASSQVVASGGRLYNEQFF
.,TRBJ1-3,TRBV7-9,CATPAGTLRSGNTIYF
few,TRBJ1-6,TRBV19,CASSIGQNSPLHF
once,TRBJ2-7,TRBV18,CASSPPGQYYEQYF
.,TRBJ1-4,TRBV4-1,CASSHEGGDNEKLFF
once,TRBJ2-1,TRBV5-1,CASSYSGQGAPGQFF
.,TRBJ1-2,TRBV14,CASSQTGGGQGNYGYTF
.,TRBJ2-1,TRBV5-6,CASSLFSGGANEQFF
.,TRBJ1-5,TRBV29-1,CSVSRGLGQPQHF
.,TRBJ2-1,TRBV10-3,CAISTAGTSGVNGEQFF
.,TRBJ1-6,TRBV11-2,CASSWRGPLAGNSPLHF
.,TRBJ2-5,TRBV6-6,CASSQMSRETQYF
.,TRBJ1-1,TRBV5-1,CASSLGNRGVLAFF
.,TRBJ2-7,TRBV27,CASSVTGDYEQYF
.,TRBJ2-5,TRBV27,CASSSRQAPETQYF
few,TRBJ1-2,TRBV2,CASSATVNNYGYTF
.,TRBJ2-3,TRBV5-1,CASSLALRDGGTDTQYF
.,TRBJ1-3,TRBV21-1,CASRPDETSGLDSGNTIYF
once,TRBJ1-1,TRBV6-1,CASSEEGASTTEAFF
.,TRBJ2-2,TRBV7-2,CASSLGLARAYRNTGELFF
.,TRBJ2-2,TRBV6-1,CASSEGVGAGELFF
.,TRBJ1-2,TRBV15,CATSLPGKHYYGYTF
.,TRBJ2-2,TRBV5-8,CASSFGRPNTGELFF
.,TRBJ2-5,TRBV19,CASSKYTSGSGETQYF
.,TRBJ2-1,TRBV11-1,CASSSPGTGVSDEQFF
.,TRBJ2-1,TRBV28,CASITQREQFF
.,TRBJ2-3,TRBV5-6,CASSETGTAPTDTQYF
.,TRBJ1-2,TRBV7-2,CALRVGNYGYTF
.,TRBJ2-3,TRBV29-1,CSVEQGTDTQYF
.,TRBJ2-7,TRBV4-2,CASSQESRGLYEQYF
.,TRBJ2-3,TRBV5-1,CASRPGWDTQYF
.,TRBJ2-3,TRBV4-1,CASSHLSGGALSDTQYF
.,TRBJ1-1,TRBV5-1,CASSTGTGVLDTEAFF
.,TRBJ1-1,TRBV9,CASSGGPRGNTEAFF
once,TRBJ1-1,TRBV5-1,CASSSDRYEAFF